Listed below are T cell receptor beta chains from one sample, sequenced in a study of neurological immune-mediated disorders. Via MiXCR, TCRdb re-called the 5' RACE reads, giving one row per CDR3 protein. The sample shows tens of thousands of distinct CDR3 sequences, 3% to 4% of them seen only once. Sequencing used CD4+ T cells from blood. The receptor source for this set is a woman between 40 and 50 years old with multiple sclerosis. Both conserved end residues are part of each CDR3. The D gene is left open where the match is weak. The size field is filled for only some rows; it gives once, few, many or a size class.

CDR3 DNA: TGCGCCAGCAGCCCTGGAGGGGCCGACAATGAGCAGTTCTTC
CDR3 protein: CASSPGGADNEQFF
D gene: NA
V gene: TRBV5-1
clone size: many
J gene: TRBJ2-1

CDR3 DNA: TGTGCCAGCTCACCACCGAACAGTGAAGCTTTCTTT
CDR3 protein: CASSPPNSEAFF
D gene: NA
V gene: TRBV18
clone size: many
J gene: TRBJ1-1

CDR3 DNA: TGTGCCAGCTCCCCTCGAACAGGGTACAACGAGCAGTACTTC
CDR3 protein: CASSPRTGYNEQYF
D gene: NA
V gene: TRBV18
clone size: many
J gene: TRBJ2-7

CDR3 DNA: TGCGCCAGCAGCCCCACCTTGACAGGGGGCTCTGGAAACACCATATATTTT
CDR3 protein: CASSPTLTGGSGNTIYF
D gene: TRBD1
V gene: TRBV5-1
clone size: many
J gene: TRBJ1-3

CDR3 DNA: TGTGCCAGCAGCTTAATCACAGGGCTTAGCAATCAGCCCCAGCATTTT
CDR3 protein: CASSLITGLSNQPQHF
D gene: NA
V gene: TRBV7-2
clone size: many
J gene: TRBJ1-5

CDR3 DNA: TGCAGTGCTTCCCACCCGGCAGGGGGGCACAATGAGCAGTTCTTC
CDR3 protein: CSASHPAGGHNEQFF
D gene: NA
V gene: TRBV20-1
clone size: many
J gene: TRBJ2-1

CDR3 DNA: TGTGCCAGCAGCTTAGGGGGGGCAAGCACAGATACGCAGTATTTT
CDR3 protein: CASSLGGASTDTQYF
D gene: NA
V gene: TRBV7-2
clone size: many
J gene: TRBJ2-3

CDR3 DNA: TGCGCCAGCAGCTTGGAATGGACCCACTATGGCTACACCTTC
CDR3 protein: CASSLEWTHYGYTF
D gene: NA
V gene: TRBV5-1
clone size: many
J gene: TRBJ1-2

CDR3 DNA: TGCGCCAGCAGCTTGGCCGGCTATAGAAACATTCAGTACTTC
CDR3 protein: CASSLAGYRNIQYF
D gene: NA
V gene: TRBV5-1
clone size: many
J gene: TRBJ2-4

CDR3 DNA: TGCAGTGCTAGACCTCCAACAGGAGGGTGGACTGAAGCTTTCTTT
CDR3 protein: CSARPPTGGWTEAFF
D gene: NA
V gene: TRBV20-1
clone size: many
J gene: TRBJ1-1

CDR3 DNA: TGCAGTGCCTCCGGGACTCCCGGAACCGGGGAGCTGTTTTTT
CDR3 protein: CSASGTPGTGELFF
D gene: NA
V gene: TRBV20-1
clone size: many
J gene: TRBJ2-2

CDR3 DNA: TGCGCCAGCAGCATACTGACAGGGGAGGAGACCCAGTACTTC
CDR3 protein: CASSILTGEETQYF
D gene: TRBD1
V gene: TRBV5-1
clone size: many
J gene: TRBJ2-5

CDR3 DNA: TGTGCCAGCAGCCAAGATCAACAGGTTGGGTCAGGCTACACCTTC
CDR3 protein: CASSQDQQVGSGYTF
D gene: NA
V gene: TRBV3-1
clone size: many
J gene: TRBJ1-2

CDR3 DNA: TGCGCCAGCAGCTTACAGGGGGCGAACTATGGCTACACCTTC
CDR3 protein: CASSLQGANYGYTF
D gene: TRBD1
V gene: TRBV5-1
clone size: many
J gene: TRBJ1-2

CDR3 DNA: TGCAGTGCTAGAGATAACAGGGCAGGTGAAAAACTGTTTTTT
CDR3 protein: CSARDNRAGEKLFF
D gene: NA
V gene: TRBV20-1
clone size: many
J gene: TRBJ1-4

CDR3 DNA: TGTGCCAGCAGCCCCAGACTAGCGGGGCCCTACGAGCAGTACTTC
CDR3 protein: CASSPRLAGPYEQYF
D gene: TRBD2
V gene: TRBV7-2
clone size: many
J gene: TRBJ2-7

CDR3 DNA: TGTGCCAGCAGCTTAAGGGGGCTAGGAGGGGAGCTGTTTTTT
CDR3 protein: CASSLRGLGGELFF
D gene: TRBD1
V gene: TRBV5-5
clone size: many
J gene: TRBJ2-2

CDR3 DNA: TGTGCCAGCAGTTACGGACTAGCGGGGTTCAGGGAGCAGTTCTTC
CDR3 protein: CASSYGLAGFREQFF
D gene: TRBD2
V gene: TRBV6-2/TRBV6-3
clone size: many
J gene: TRBJ2-1

CDR3 DNA: TGCGCCAGCAGCTTTAACAGGGTTGCCTATGGCTACACCTTC
CDR3 protein: CASSFNRVAYGYTF
D gene: NA
V gene: TRBV5-1
clone size: many
J gene: TRBJ1-2

CDR3 DNA: TGTGCCAGCAGCTTAATCGGCCAGGGGGCCTACAATGAGCAGTTCTTC
CDR3 protein: CASSLIGQGAYNEQFF
D gene: TRBD1
V gene: TRBV7-3
clone size: many
J gene: TRBJ2-1

CDR3 DNA: TGCGCCAGCAGCTTACCCGCCCGGGACACGAATAACCCTGAAGCTTTCTTT
CDR3 protein: CASSLPARDTNNPEAFF
D gene: NA
V gene: TRBV5-1
clone size: many
J gene: TRBJ1-1

CDR3 DNA: TGTGCCAGCTCACCCAACGCCTTTTACACAGATACGCAGTATTTT
CDR3 protein: CASSPNAFYTDTQYF
D gene: NA
V gene: TRBV18
clone size: many
J gene: TRBJ2-3

CDR3 DNA: TGTGCCAGCAGGGCGGGGGCCGAGAGGTATCACGAGCAGTACTTC
CDR3 protein: CASRAGAERYHEQYF
D gene: NA
V gene: TRBV13
clone size: many
J gene: TRBJ2-7

CDR3 DNA: TGTGCCTGGATGCCCGCGGCCGTCTATGGCTACACCTTC
CDR3 protein: CAWMPAAVYGYTF
D gene: NA
V gene: TRBV30
clone size: many
J gene: TRBJ1-2

CDR3 DNA: TGCGCCAGCAGCAGAGGGACAGCTACCCAAGAGACCCAGTACTTC
CDR3 protein: CASSRGTATQETQYF
D gene: TRBD1
V gene: TRBV5-1
clone size: many
J gene: TRBJ2-5

CDR3 DNA: TGTGCCAGCAGCGACCTGACTGAGAACACCGGGGAGCTGTTTTTT
CDR3 protein: CASSDLTENTGELFF
D gene: NA
V gene: TRBV5-6
clone size: many
J gene: TRBJ2-2

CDR3 DNA: TGTGCCAGCAGCCTTAGTGATACGCAGTATTTT
CDR3 protein: CASSLSDTQYF
D gene: NA
V gene: TRBV7-9
clone size: NA
J gene: TRBJ2-3

CDR3 DNA: TGTGCCAGCAGTTTACGAGCGGGGGGGAAAAGAGGCGAGCAGTACTTC
CDR3 protein: CASSLRAGGKRGEQYF
D gene: TRBD2
V gene: TRBV12-3/TRBV12-4
clone size: NA
J gene: TRBJ2-7

CDR3 DNA: TGCAGTGCTCCAAGGGGGACTGGACTTCGAGGCTACACCTTC
CDR3 protein: CSAPRGTGLRGYTF
D gene: NA
V gene: TRBV20-1
clone size: many
J gene: TRBJ1-2

CDR3 DNA: TGTGCCAGCAGCGCCACTAGCGGGGGGGCTAATGAGCAGTTCTTC
CDR3 protein: CASSATSGGANEQFF
D gene: TRBD2
V gene: TRBV7-3
clone size: many
J gene: TRBJ2-1

CDR3 DNA: TGTGCCAGCAGCTTAATGGGGGCCGGACTGGGGGAGACCCAGTACTTC
CDR3 protein: CASSLMGAGLGETQYF
D gene: NA
V gene: TRBV7-3
clone size: many
J gene: TRBJ2-5

CDR3 DNA: TGTGCCAGCAGCTTGGTAGGAGGGGATGGCTACACCTTC
CDR3 protein: CASSLVGGDGYTF
D gene: NA
V gene: TRBV5-5
clone size: many
J gene: TRBJ1-2

CDR3 DNA: TGCGCCAGCAGCTCCCAGGGCACCGGGGAGCTGTTTTTT
CDR3 protein: CASSSQGTGELFF
D gene: NA
V gene: TRBV5-1
clone size: many
J gene: TRBJ2-2

CDR3 DNA: TGTGCCACCCCTGGTAGGCTAGCGGGGAACACCGGGGAGCTGTTTTTT
CDR3 protein: CATPGRLAGNTGELFF
D gene: TRBD2
V gene: TRBV7-2
clone size: many
J gene: TRBJ2-2

CDR3 DNA: TGCGCCAGCAGCTTGCGGACTAGCGGGGGCGAGCAGTACTTC
CDR3 protein: CASSLRTSGGEQYF
D gene: TRBD2
V gene: TRBV5-1
clone size: many
J gene: TRBJ2-7

CDR3 DNA: TGTGCCAGCTCACCAGCGGGGGGCCCCTACAATGAGCAGTTCTTC
CDR3 protein: CASSPAGGPYNEQFF
D gene: TRBD2
V gene: TRBV18
clone size: few
J gene: TRBJ2-1

CDR3 DNA: TGTGCCAGCAGCTTCGCGACGCGGGAAGCGGGCAGGGGACGGGGCTACACCTTC
CDR3 protein: CASSFATREAGRGRGYTF
D gene: NA
V gene: TRBV7-8
clone size: many
J gene: TRBJ1-2

CDR3 DNA: TGTGCCAGCAGCTTAGCGCCACTAGCGGGTTCTGAGACCCAGTACTTC
CDR3 protein: CASSLAPLAGSETQYF
D gene: TRBD2
V gene: TRBV7-2
clone size: many
J gene: TRBJ2-5

CDR3 DNA: TGCGCCAGCGGCGCCCAGGGTCAGGGGGAGACCCAGTACTTC
CDR3 protein: CASGAQGQGETQYF
D gene: NA
V gene: TRBV5-1
clone size: many
J gene: TRBJ2-5

CDR3 DNA: TGTGCCAGCAGGGCTACTAGCGGGGGGGCCGGGGAGCAGTACTTC
CDR3 protein: CASRATSGGAGEQYF
D gene: TRBD2
V gene: TRBV2
clone size: many
J gene: TRBJ2-7

CDR3 DNA: TGTGCCAGCAGTGAAGCTAGCGGAGGGACCGGGGAGCTGTTTTTT
CDR3 protein: CASSEASGGTGELFF
D gene: NA
V gene: TRBV6-1
clone size: NA
J gene: TRBJ2-2

CDR3 DNA: TGCAGTGCTGTACAGCTAACCCCTAACTATGGCTACACCTTC
CDR3 protein: CSAVQLTPNYGYTF
D gene: NA
V gene: TRBV20-1
clone size: many
J gene: TRBJ1-2

CDR3 DNA: TGCGCCAGCAGCTTGGTAACTAGCGGGGGGTTTGAGCAGTTCTTC
CDR3 protein: CASSLVTSGGFEQFF
D gene: TRBD2
V gene: TRBV5-1
clone size: many
J gene: TRBJ2-1

CDR3 DNA: TGTGCCAGCAGCCCCCGGACAGGGACAACTGAAGCTTTCTTT
CDR3 protein: CASSPRTGTTEAFF
D gene: TRBD1
V gene: TRBV9
clone size: many
J gene: TRBJ1-1

CDR3 DNA: TGTGCCAGCAGCTTCGGACAAAATTCACCCCTCCACTTT
CDR3 protein: CASSFGQNSPLHF
D gene: NA
V gene: TRBV5-5
clone size: many
J gene: TRBJ1-6

CDR3 DNA: TGTGCCAGCCATGGGACAGCTAATGAAAAACTGTTTTTT
CDR3 protein: CASHGTANEKLFF
D gene: TRBD1
V gene: TRBV2
clone size: many
J gene: TRBJ1-4

CDR3 DNA: TGCGCCAGCAGCCAACAAAACACAGGGTCGGCGGGAAACACCATATATTTT
CDR3 protein: CASSQQNTGSAGNTIYF
D gene: NA
V gene: TRBV4-1
clone size: many
J gene: TRBJ1-3

CDR3 DNA: TGTGCCAGCACTGGCTGGCGGAACACTGAAGCTTTCTTT
CDR3 protein: CASTGWRNTEAFF
D gene: NA
V gene: TRBV6-1
clone size: many
J gene: TRBJ1-1